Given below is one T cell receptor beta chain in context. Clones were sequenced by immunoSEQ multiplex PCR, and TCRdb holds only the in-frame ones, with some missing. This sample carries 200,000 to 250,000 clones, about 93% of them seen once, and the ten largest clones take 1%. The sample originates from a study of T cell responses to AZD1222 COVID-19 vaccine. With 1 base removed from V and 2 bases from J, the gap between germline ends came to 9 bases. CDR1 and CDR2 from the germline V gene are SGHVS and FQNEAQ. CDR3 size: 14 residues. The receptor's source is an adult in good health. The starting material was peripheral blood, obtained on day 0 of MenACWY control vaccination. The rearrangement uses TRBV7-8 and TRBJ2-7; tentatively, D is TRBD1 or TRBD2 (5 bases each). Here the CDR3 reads CASSLGGSPYEQYF. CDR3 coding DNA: TGTGCCAGCAGCTTAGGGGGGTCACCCTACGAGCAGTACTTC.